Listed below are T cell receptor beta chains from one sample, sequenced in a study of cytomegalovirus exposure and HLA in healthy donors. Assay used: immunoSEQ multiplex PCR; TCRdb lists only in-frame clones, some missing. This sample carries roughly 150,000 clones, about 80% of them seen once, and the ten largest clones take around 14%. The sequenced material came from PBMCs. These receptors originate from a woman aged 40 to 50 in good health and CMV-seronegative. Both conserved end residues are part of each CDR3. Fields, in order: CDR3 length, D gene, J gene, V gene, clone size, CDR3 protein, CDR3 DNA. D genes are given only for firm matches. A row's size may be missing; if present it is once, few, many or a size class.

14	-	TRBJ1-5	TRBV28	-	CASRVGAGHQPQHF	TGTGCCAGCAGGGTAGGGGCAGGCCATCAGCCCCAGCATTTT
14	-	TRBJ2-7	TRBV7-9	once	CASSLDGIWFEQYF	TGTGCCAGCAGCTTAGACGGGATTTGGTTCGAGCAGTACTTC
16	-	TRBJ1-1	TRBV4-3	-	CASSPETWVFREVAFF	TGCGCCAGCAGCCCCGAGACTTGGGTGTTCAGGGAGGTCGCTTTCTTT
16	TRBD2	TRBJ2-3	TRBV18	-	CASSPLPSGGPDTQYF	TGTGCCAGCTCACCACTCCCTAGCGGGGGCCCAGATACGCAGTATTTT
13	TRBD1	TRBJ2-3	TRBV11-2	-	CASSYRGTDTQYF	TGTGCCAGCAGCTACAGGGGAACAGATACGCAGTATTTT
14	-	TRBJ2-7	TRBV5-1	-	CASSWTEGLYEQYF	TGCGCCAGCAGCTGGACAGAGGGGCTTTACGAGCAGTACTTC
15	-	TRBJ2-1	TRBV5-1	-	CASNTGETMGDEQFF	TGCGCCAGCAACACGGGGGAGACAATGGGTGATGAGCAGTTCTTC
14	-	TRBJ2-7	TRBV4-1	once	CASSYDRSNNEQYF	TGCGCCAGCAGCTACGACAGGTCCAACAACGAGCAGTACTTC
17	TRBD2	TRBJ2-1	TRBV4-1	-	CASSQEGLAGGNNEQFF	TGCGCCAGCAGCCAAGAGGGACTAGCGGGGGGTAACAATGAGCAGTTCTTC
14	-	TRBJ1-2	TRBV5-4	-	CASSLGTANYGYTF	TGTGCCAGCAGCTTGGGCACTGCTAACTATGGCTACACCTTC
15	-	TRBJ1-1	TRBV6-5	-	CASRELGFQGTEAFF	TGTGCCAGCAGAGAACTGGGATTCCAGGGGACTGAAGCTTTCTTT
14	TRBD1	TRBJ2-7	TRBV11-1	few	CASSQQGGNYEQYF	TGTGCCAGCAGCCAACAGGGGGGAAACTACGAGCAGTACTTC
16	-	TRBJ1-2	TRBV15	-	CATSRDAGRANYGYTF	TGTGCCACCAGCAGAGACGCAGGGCGAGCTAACTATGGCTACACCTTC
17	TRBD1	TRBJ1-5	TRBV28	-	CASSPPGEGASNQPQHF	TGTGCCAGCAGTCCCCCGGGTGAGGGGGCAAGCAATCAGCCCCAGCATTTT
15	TRBD2	TRBJ2-7	TRBV5-1	-	CASSLGSSGGNEQYF	TGCGCCAGCAGCTTGGGTTCTAGCGGGGGAAACGAGCAGTACTTC
11	-	TRBJ2-1	TRBV20-1	-	CSAMAYNEQFF	TGCAGTGCTATGGCTTACAATGAGCAGTTCTTC
18	-	TRBJ2-1	TRBV15	-	CATSRDWVAPKKGNEQFF	TGTGCCACCAGCAGAGATTGGGTAGCGCCGAAGAAGGGAAATGAGCAGTTCTTC
13	-	TRBJ2-1	TRBV10-3	-	CAISAGGRNEQFF	TGTGCCATCAGTGCAGGGGGGAGGAATGAGCAGTTCTTC
12	TRBD1	TRBJ2-7	TRBV30	once	CAWGTGGPVQYF	TGTGCCTGGGGGACAGGGGGCCCGGTGCAGTACTTC
14	TRBD2	TRBJ2-5	TRBV28	-	CASSLFGLVGTQYF	TGTGCCAGCAGTTTATTCGGACTAGTAGGGACCCAGTACTTC
15	-	TRBJ1-6	TRBV7-9	-	CSSSLDVASNSPLHF	TGTTCCAGCAGCTTAGACGTCGCGTCTAATTCACCCCTCCACTTT
14	-	TRBJ2-7	TRBV10-3	-	CAISEPGLPWEQYF	TGTGCCATCAGTGAGCCGGGTCTACCCTGGGAGCAGTACTTC
13	-	TRBJ1-5	TRBV6-5	few	CASSYGSGRPQHF	TGTGCCAGCAGTTACGGCAGTGGTCGGCCCCAGCATTTT
13	TRBD1	TRBJ2-5	TRBV28	-	CASRGTAQETQYF	TGTGCCAGCAGAGGGACAGCCCAAGAGACCCAGTACTTC
16	-	TRBJ2-1	TRBV7-8	-	CASSQHPGQTTGEQFF	TGTGCCAGCAGCCAACATCCGGGACAAACAACAGGTGAGCAGTTCTTC
14	-	TRBJ1-3	TRBV7-2	-	CASSLSSSGNTIYF	TGTGCCAGCAGCCTTTCCTCCTCTGGAAACACCATATATTTT
16	TRBD1	TRBJ2-6	TRBV28	-	CASSSQGAFGANGLTF	TGTGCCAGCAGTTCCCAGGGGGCCTTTGGGGCCAACGGCCTGACTTTC
14	-	TRBJ1-2	TRBV28	-	CASSLGEDNYGYTF	TGTGCCAGCAGTCTAGGGGAGGATAACTATGGCTACACCTTC
15	-	TRBJ1-3	TRBV4-2	-	CASSQGSGDTHTIYF	TGTGCCAGCAGCCAAGGATCAGGGGACACACACACCATATATTTT
15	-	TRBJ2-1	TRBV5-1	-	CASSSRGGAVVEQFF	TGCGCCAGCAGCTCGAGGGGGGGGGCAGTGGTTGAGCAGTTCTTC
14	-	TRBJ2-4	TRBV2	few	CASSVDGNQNIQYF	TGTGCCAGCAGCGTGGACGGGAATCAAAACATTCAGTACTTC
16	-	TRBJ2-5	TRBV7-8	-	CASSLVVGGAGETQYF	TGTGCCAGCAGCTTAGTGGTTGGGGGGGCCGGGGAGACCCAGTACTTC
15	-	TRBJ1-6	TRBV5-6	-	CASSLSGGNNSPLHF	TGTGCCAGCAGCTTGTCGGGGGGGAATAATTCACCCCTCCACTTT
17	TRBD2	TRBJ2-1	TRBV11-2	-	CASSPLFGRAGGNEQFF	TGTGCCAGCAGCCCCTTGTTTGGGAGGGCCGGAGGGAATGAGCAGTTCTTC
12	-	TRBJ2-7	TRBV28	few	CASTTRLGEQYF	TGTGCCTCGACAACTAGGCTTGGGGAGCAGTACTTC
13	-	TRBJ1-1	TRBV7-3	-	CASSLSGIGEAFF	TGTGCCAGCAGCTTATCGGGAATCGGTGAAGCTTTCTTT
14	-	TRBJ1-1	TRBV7-9	few	CASSLTGLNTEAFF	TGTGCCAGCAGCCTTACAGGGCTGAACACTGAAGCTTTCTTT
18	TRBD2	TRBJ2-1	TRBV2	-	CASSVSGLAGSRRAEQFF	TGTGCCAGCAGTGTTTCGGGACTAGCGGGATCCCGCCGAGCGGAGCAGTTCTTC
13	-	TRBJ2-7	TRBV6-1	-	CASHATETYEQYF	TGTGCCAGCCATGCGACAGAGACCTACGAGCAGTACTTC
17	-	TRBJ2-2	TRBV9	-	CASSASGTPLGGGELFF	TGTGCCAGCAGCGCATCCGGGACGCCCCTGGGGGGCGGGGAGCTGTTTTTT